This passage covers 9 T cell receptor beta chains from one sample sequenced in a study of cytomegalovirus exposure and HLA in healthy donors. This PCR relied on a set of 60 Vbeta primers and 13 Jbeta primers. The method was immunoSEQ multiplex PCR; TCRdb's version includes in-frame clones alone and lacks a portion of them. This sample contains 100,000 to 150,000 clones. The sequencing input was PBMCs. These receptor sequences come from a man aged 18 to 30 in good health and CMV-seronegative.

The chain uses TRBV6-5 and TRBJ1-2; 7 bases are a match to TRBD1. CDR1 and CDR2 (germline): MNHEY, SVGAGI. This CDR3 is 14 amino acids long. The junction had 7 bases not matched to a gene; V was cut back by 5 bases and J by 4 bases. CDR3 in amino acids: CASSNDRDSYGYTF. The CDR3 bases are TGTGCCAGCAGTAATGACCGGGACAGCTATGGCTACACCTTC.

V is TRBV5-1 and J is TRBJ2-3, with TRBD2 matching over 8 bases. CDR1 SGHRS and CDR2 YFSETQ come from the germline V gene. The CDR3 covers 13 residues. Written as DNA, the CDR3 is TGCGCGAGTTTGGGAGCGGGGGCCGATACGCAGTATTTT. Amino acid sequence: CASLGAGADTQYF. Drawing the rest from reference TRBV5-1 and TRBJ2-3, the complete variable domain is KAGVTQTPRYLIKTRGQQVTLSCSPISGHRSVSWYQQTPGQGLQFLFEYFSETQRNKGNFPGRFSGRQFSNSRSEMNVSTLELGDSALYLCASLGAGADTQYFGPGTRLTVL.

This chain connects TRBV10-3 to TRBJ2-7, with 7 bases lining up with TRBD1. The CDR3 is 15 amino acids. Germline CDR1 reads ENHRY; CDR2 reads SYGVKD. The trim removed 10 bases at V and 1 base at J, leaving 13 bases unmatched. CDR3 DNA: TGTGCCAGCCAGACAGGGCGTGATAGGTCCTACGAGCAGTACTTC. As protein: CASQTGRDRSYEQYF.

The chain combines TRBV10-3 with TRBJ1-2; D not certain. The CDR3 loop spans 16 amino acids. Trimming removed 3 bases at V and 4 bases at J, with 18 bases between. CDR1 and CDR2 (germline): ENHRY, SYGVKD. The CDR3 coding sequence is TGTGCCATCAGTGACCCTTCGGAGATTCCCCGCTATGGCTACACCTTC. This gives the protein CAISDPSEIPRYGYTF.

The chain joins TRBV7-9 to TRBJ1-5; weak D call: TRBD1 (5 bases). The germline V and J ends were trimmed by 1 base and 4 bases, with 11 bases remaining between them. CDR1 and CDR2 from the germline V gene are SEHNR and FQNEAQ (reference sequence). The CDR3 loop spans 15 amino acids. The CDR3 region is CASSLEGLPNQPQHF. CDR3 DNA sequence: TGTGCCAGCAGCTTAGAGGGGCTACCTAATCAGCCCCAGCATTTT.

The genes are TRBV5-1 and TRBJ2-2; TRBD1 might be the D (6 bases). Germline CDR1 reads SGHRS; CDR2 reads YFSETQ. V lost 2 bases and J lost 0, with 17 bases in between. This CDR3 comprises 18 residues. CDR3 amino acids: CASSLPPQGATNTGELFF. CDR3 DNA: TGCGCCAGCAGCTTACCTCCACAGGGAGCGACGAACACCGGGGAGCTGTTTTTT.

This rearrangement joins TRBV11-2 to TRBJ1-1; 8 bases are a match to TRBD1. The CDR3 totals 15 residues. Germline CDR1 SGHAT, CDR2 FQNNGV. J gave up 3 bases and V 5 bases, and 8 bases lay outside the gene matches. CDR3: CASSLGGRGHTEAFF. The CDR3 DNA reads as TGTGCCAGCAGCCTAGGGGGCAGGGGGCACACTGAAGCTTTCTTT.

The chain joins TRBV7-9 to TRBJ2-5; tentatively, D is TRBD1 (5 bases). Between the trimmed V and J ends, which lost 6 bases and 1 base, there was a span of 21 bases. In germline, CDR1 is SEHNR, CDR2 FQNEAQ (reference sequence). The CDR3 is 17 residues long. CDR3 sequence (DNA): TGTGCCAGCAGATCGGGCTGGACAACTGTCCCCCAAGAGACCCAGTACTTC. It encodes CASRSGWTTVPQETQYF.

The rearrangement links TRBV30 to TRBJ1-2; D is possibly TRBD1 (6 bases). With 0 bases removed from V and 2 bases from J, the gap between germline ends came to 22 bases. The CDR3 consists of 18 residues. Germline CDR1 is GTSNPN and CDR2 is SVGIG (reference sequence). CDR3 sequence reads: CAWSVLGGRGTPNYGYTF. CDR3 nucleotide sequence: TGTGCCTGGAGTGTACTTGGGGGGCGGGGGACCCCCAACTATGGCTACACCTTC. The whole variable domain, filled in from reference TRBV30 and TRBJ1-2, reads SQTIHQWPATLVQPVGSPLSLECTVEGTSNPNLYWYRQAAGRGLQLLFYSVGIGQISSEVPQNLSASRPQDRQFILSSKKLLLSDSGFYLCAWSVLGGRGTPNYGYTFGSGTRLTVV.